These 12 T cell receptor beta chains were sequenced from one sample in a study of identifying expanded T cells in peripheral blood. Method: immunoSEQ multiplex PCR; TCRdb's copy keeps in-frame clones and lacks some. Of around 90,000 clones listed, roughly 88% were seen once; the top ten hold about 4%. The sample comprised blood. The receptors stem from a person aged 18 to 70 in good health.

This clone appeared a single time. The J gene is TRBJ2-1, the V gene TRBV7-3, with 8 bases matching TRBD1. The CDR3 is 16 amino acids. Per the germline V gene, CDR1 is SGHTA and CDR2 is FQGTGA. The trim removed 1 base at V and 5 bases at J, leaving 7 bases unmatched. The CDR3 DNA reads TGTGCCAGCAGCTTAAGTCGTGGGACAGGAAACAATGAGCAGTTCTTC. This gives the protein CASSLSRGTGNNEQFF.

This clone turned up a few times. The chain links TRBV5-1 to TRBJ2-5; the match to TRBD2 covers 12 bases. V shed 4 bases, J shed 4 bases, and the junction held 8 bases outside the gene matches. Germline V gene lookup returns CDR1 SGHRS and CDR2 YFSETQ. This CDR3 region has 16 residues. The CDR3 reads CASSPTSGGVSETQYF. The CDR3, as DNA: TGCGCCAGCAGCCCGACTAGCGGGGGTGTTTCAGAGACCCAGTACTTC.

The chain uses TRBV28 and TRBJ2-1, with TRBD2 identical over 9 bases. The ends lost 3 bases at V and 7 bases at J; junction bases unmatched: 7. The germline V gene encodes CDR1 MDHEN and CDR2 SYDVKM. This CDR3 contains 15 residues. This chain's CDR3 is CASSFSVAGDNEQFF. In DNA form, the CDR3 reads TGTGCCAGCAGTTTTTCGGTAGCGGGAGATAATGAGCAGTTCTTC.

This clone was observed a few times. The V and J genes are TRBV9 and TRBJ2-1; perhaps TRBD1 as D (5 bases). V was trimmed by 3 bases and J by 0 bases, leaving 16 bases between them. The CDR3 loop spans 17 amino acids. Germline V gene sequence: CDR1 SGDLS, CDR2 YYNGEE. CDR3 nucleotide sequence: TGTGCCAGCAGCGCCTTCCGACAGCCGAGCTCCTACAATGAGCAGTTCTTC. This translates into CASSAFRQPSSYNEQFF. The full variable domain, with the rest looked up from reference TRBV9 and TRBJ2-1, is DSGVTQTPKHLITATGQRVTLRCSPRSGDLSVYWYQQSLDQGLQFLIQYYNGEERAKGNILERFSAQQFPDLHSELNLSSLELGDSALYFCASSAFRQPSSYNEQFFGPGTRLTVL.

The chain recombines TRBV7-3 with TRBJ2-1; 8 bases match TRBD2. The CDR3 sequence is 16 residues long. J was trimmed by 3 bases and V by 3 bases; bases with no gene match: 7. CDR1 is SGHTA and CDR2 is FQGTGA in the germline V gene. The CDR3 bases are TGTGCCAGCAGCTTTACCGGGACTAGTATCTACAATGAGCAGTTCTTC. Translation: CASSFTGTSIYNEQFF.

The rearrangement joins TRBV4-2 to TRBJ2-2; 10 bases align to TRBD2. The CDR3 is 18 residues long. The V gene end was trimmed by 1 base and the J gene end by 3 bases; junction bases not matched to a gene: 8. Germline CDR1 reads LGHNA; CDR2 reads YNFKEQ. CDR3 residues: CASSQAGAGGPDTGELFF. As DNA, the CDR3 is TGTGCCAGCAGCCAAGCGGGAGCGGGAGGGCCGGACACCGGGGAGCTGTTTTTT.

This sequence joins TRBV6-5 and TRBJ2-7; no definite D call. V dropped 5 bases and J dropped 4 bases, with 6 bases sitting between them. The CDR3 sequence is 11 residues long. CDR1 and CDR2 from the germline V gene are MNHEY and SVGAGI. CDR3 in DNA: TGTGCCAGCAGTCCAAGGTACGAGCAGTACTTC. Translating gives CASSPRYEQYF.

In regard to this clone: This sample includes further DNA sequences coding for the same CDR3. The rearrangement links TRBV9 to TRBJ1-2; D possibly corresponds to TRBD1 (5 bases). This CDR3 comprises 14 residues. V dropped 0 bases and J dropped 0 bases, with 6 bases sitting between them. CDR1 is SGDLS, CDR2 YYNGEE, per germline. In DNA form, the CDR3 reads TGTGCCAGCAGCGTAGGGGGCGCTAACTATGGCTACACCTTC. Protein sequence: CASSVGGANYGYTF.

V is TRBV19 and J is TRBJ1-4; 8 bases are a match to TRBD1. This CDR3 is 15 amino acids long. Germline V lookup: CDR1 LNHDA, CDR2 SQIVND (reference sequence). Losses at the gene ends were 4 bases for V and 2 bases for J; bases not matched to a gene: 3. The CDR3 sequence is CASSTGGKTNEKLFF. The CDR3 nucleotides are TGTGCCAGTAGTACAGGGGGCAAGACTAATGAAAAACTGTTTTTT.

The V gene is TRBV2, the J gene TRBJ1-2; no firm D call. The CDR3 runs 12 residues. In germline, CDR1 is SNHLY, CDR2 FYNNEI. V lost 2 bases and J 13 bases, leaving 14 bases between the germline ends. The CDR3 sequence: CASSERTGGCTF. The CDR3 bases are TGTGCCAGCAGTGAAAGGACGGGCGGTTGCACCTTC.

The genes are TRBV5-1 and TRBJ1-5; D is uncertain. The germline V gene has CDR1 SGHRS and CDR2 YFSETQ. The CDR3 is made up of 14 amino acids. Trimming took off 2 bases at V and 0 bases at J, with 6 bases between the two ends. CDR3 sequence reads: CASSFGNSNQPQHF. The CDR3 nucleotides are TGCGCCAGCAGCTTCGGAAATAGCAATCAGCCCCAGCATTTT.

This clone counts as medium-sized. V and J are TRBV4-2 and TRBJ2-7; the D is unclear. This CDR3 has 12 residues. The V end lost 0 bases, the J end lost 6 bases, and 6 bases lay between the germline ends. The germline CDR1 and CDR2 sequences are LGHNA and YNFKEQ. Written as DNA, the CDR3 is TGTGCCAGCAGCCAAGAGCCGACCGAGCAGTACTTC. Translation gives CASSQEPTEQYF.